A selection of T cell receptor beta chains follows, all from one sample in a study of blood T cell repertoires in COVID-19. Using immunoSEQ multiplex PCR, the repertoire was profiled, and TCRdb retains in-frame clones only, with some absent. The table shows about 60,000 clones, with 80% to 85% occurring only once. The sequenced sample consisted of peripheral blood. These receptors came from a man aged 60 to 75 with COVID-19, enrolled during active disease. The conserved cysteine and the conserved F or W are not part of the CDR3 here. Fields, in order: V gene, D gene, CDR3 protein. A D gene is named only where the DNA matches it firmly.

>TRBV6-1|.
ASSEVGTLSYEQY
>TRBV3-1/TRBV3-2|.
ASSQVVMTNEKLF
>TRBV5-1|.
ASSLDMETQY
>TRBV29-1|.
SVEGGRTYGYT
>TRBV13|TRBD1
ASSFAVGQVPYEQY
>TRBV6-5|.
ASSQGLNTEAF
>TRBV12-3/TRBV12-4|.
ASRIQGHEQF
>TRBV12-5|.
ASGLAQTDGYT
>TRBV6-5|.
ASRPSGADTQY
>TRBV7-3|.
ASSLLGRDENTEAF
>TRBV3-1/TRBV3-2|TRBD1
ASSLQGGNTEAF
>TRBV5-1|.
ASSLSSGSSYEQY
>TRBV29-1|.
SVDGGRNTEAF
>TRBV5-1|.
ASSLLLNPDTEAF
>TRBV20-1|.
SASGGQNYGYT
>TRBV21-1|.
ASSKQDRDLSANEKLF
>TRBV18|.
ASSPLKGLGQPQH
>TRBV5-1|TRBD2
ASCGGRATETQY
>TRBV28|TRBD1
ASSLSSGQGASYGYT
>TRBV2|.
ASKTVRNQPQH
>TRBV5-6|.
ASSPVGAKNIQY
>TRBV6-5|TRBD1
ASRDRGGGQPQH
>TRBV7-2|TRBD2
ASSLVSSGVRTDTQY
>TRBV5-1|TRBD2
ASSLGLAGGETQY
>TRBV7-3|TRBD2
ASSSPTSGRGTGELF
>TRBV5-1|TRBD2
ASSLGTTNEQF
>TRBV3-1/TRBV3-2|.
ASSQDSGLKNTDTQY
>TRBV11-3|TRBD2
ASSLDQGLAGPTTGELF
>TRBV2|TRBD1
ASSFQGAYEQY
>TRBV15|TRBD2
ATSRDKGLAGGTDTQY
>TRBV29-1|TRBD1
SVGGQGASGYT
>TRBV19|TRBD1
ASSTPDRAGQPQH
>TRBV19|TRBD2
ASSVRPGLAGDNRELF
>TRBV30|.
AWSGGSSYGYT
>TRBV5-1|.
ASSLDRANNEQF
>TRBV28|TRBD1
ASSTGQGNTGELF
>TRBV11-2|TRBD2
ASSFLAGNLNEQF
>TRBV3-1/TRBV3-2|.
ASSRIQRGDLNEQF
>TRBV28|TRBD1
ASSPYRGLSNQPQH
>TRBV2|TRBD1
ASSGDRVLYGYT
>TRBV10-3|.
ASLESIGGNQPQH
>TRBV18|.
ASSSRDKNQPQH
>TRBV5-6|.
ASSLAVNTEAF
>TRBV15|.
ATTQRGSGNTIY
>TRBV29-1|.
SALGGAAGNTIY
>TRBV7-7|.
ASRTGTTNYGYT
>TRBV19|.
ASTPIGRMNTEAF
>TRBV30|.
AWGTSLETQY
>TRBV9|.
ASSVAGTTSTDTQY
>TRBV4-2|TRBD2
ASSHGREGEQY